This TCR beta chain was profiled in a study of blood T cell repertoires in COVID-19. Study at large: Sources were T cells, B-cell-depleted T cells, or PBMCs; the material itself was cDNA or gDNA.

Participants spanned ages about 18 to 89 years and resided in 20 to 30 US areas. Allocation to cohorts depended on clinical history reported by the participants. Sequenced by immunoSEQ multiplex PCR; TCRdb stores in-frame clones only, minus some. Counted here are about 300,000 clones, 70% to 90% occurring once; the ten biggest clones make up less than 6%. CDR3 length equals 13 residues. V was pared by 7 bases and J by 3 bases, with 10 bases between. CDR1 is MNHNY, CDR2 SVGAGI, per germline (reference sequence). Sequencing input: PBMCs or T cells enriched from blood (not recorded which). The TCR was taken from a woman aged 25 to 39 who had recovered from COVID-19. This chain joins TRBV6-6 and TRBJ1-5, with D maybe TRBD1 (5 bases). As DNA, the CDR3 is TGTGCCAGCATTTGGGGGGTCAATCAGCCCCAGCATTTT. Translation: CASIWGVNQPQHF.